The 29 T cell receptor beta chains in this list originate from one sample, sequenced in a study of cytomegalovirus exposure and HLA in healthy donors. 13 Jbeta primers and 60 Vbeta primers were used for the PCR. Only in-frame clones appear in the TCRdb table, and some are missing; sequencing was by immunoSEQ multiplex PCR. The sample lists some 200,000 clones; around 76% were seen once. Sample: PBMCs. The receptor set was obtained from a young woman in good health and CMV-seropositive.

The chain employs TRBV7-8 and TRBJ2-2; TRBD2 matches 7 bases. Trimming at V came to 4 bases and at J to 4 bases, leaving 3 bases not matched to a gene. The CDR3 totals 14 residues. Germline loops: CDR1 SGHVS, CDR2 FQNEAQ. The CDR3 nucleotides are TGTGCCAGCAGCTCCCGGACTAGCACCGGGGAGCTGTTTTTT. Encoded protein: CASSSRTSTGELFF.

J is TRBJ2-2 and V is TRBV18; D unclear. V lost 6 bases and J lost 7, with 15 bases in between. Per the germline V gene, CDR1 is KGHSH and CDR2 is LQKENI. The CDR3 length is 14 residues. In DNA, the CDR3 is TGTGCCAGCTCCCCTATCGACAAGGACGGGGAGCTGTTTTTT. Translating gives CASSPIDKDGELFF.

V gene TRBV5-1 combines with J gene TRBJ2-7, with 7 nucleotides matching TRBD1. The CDR3 spans 15 residues. With V trimmed by 4 bases and J by 0 bases, 7 bases remained unmatched. CDR1 is SGHRS and CDR2 is YFSETQ in the germline V gene. The CDR3 region is CASSRGTESSYEQYF. CDR3 bases: TGCGCCAGCAGCAGGGGGACAGAGAGCTCCTACGAGCAGTACTTC.

This chain joins TRBV19 and TRBJ1-5, with D maybe TRBD1 (6 bases). The CDR3 spans 18 residues. Germline values: CDR1 LNHDA, CDR2 SQIVND (reference sequence). V lost 3 bases and J lost 2, with 20 bases in between. This CDR3 reads CASSMRGALVGGNQPQHF. As DNA, the CDR3 is TGTGCCAGTAGTATGCGGGGGGCCCTCGTTGGTGGCAATCAGCCCCAGCATTTT. The whole variable domain, remainder taken from reference TRBV19 and TRBJ1-5, is DGGITQSPKYLFRKEGQNVTLSCEQNLNHDAMYWYRQDPGQGLRLIYYSQIVNDFQKGDIAEGYSVSREKKESFPLTVTSAQKNPTAFYLCASSMRGALVGGNQPQHFGDGTRLSIL.

The gene calls are TRBV7-2 and TRBJ2-5, with 9 bases that match TRBD2. This CDR3 spans 13 amino acids. Germline V gene sequence: CDR1 SGHTA, CDR2 FQGNSA. The junction had 2 bases not matched to a gene; V was cut back by 6 bases and J by 3 bases. The CDR3 bases are TGTGCCAGCAGTCGCGGGGGGGAAGAGACCCAGTACTTC. Protein: CASSRGGEETQYF.

The J gene is TRBJ2-5, the V gene TRBV6-1; D uncertain. The CDR3 totals 14 residues. Germline V lookup: CDR1 MNHNS, CDR2 SASEGT. V gave up 4 bases and J gave up 2 bases, with 11 bases separating them. CDR3 sequence (DNA): TGTGCCAGCAGTGCCTACGCCTTACAAGAGACCCAGTACTTC. It codes for CASSAYALQETQYF.

The chain carries TRBV7-2 and TRBJ2-5; perhaps TRBD1 as D (6 bases). The germline CDR1 and CDR2 sequences are SGHTA and FQGNSA. The CDR3 length is 13 residues. V lost 2 bases and J 3 bases, leaving 7 bases between the germline ends. The CDR3 bases are TGTGCCAGCAGCTTAACAGGGAAAGAGACCCAGTACTTC. Its protein product is CASSLTGKETQYF.

This clone was recorded once. J is TRBJ2-1 and V is TRBV4-3; weak D call: TRBD2 (6 bases). Germline V gene data show CDR1 as LGHNA and CDR2 as YSLEER. This CDR3 is 14 amino acids long. V was cut by 1 base and J by 4 bases, with 8 bases left in between. CDR3 in amino acids: CASSQGLVYNEQFF. The CDR3 DNA reads TGCGCCAGCAGCCAAGGACTAGTATACAATGAGCAGTTCTTC.

There are a few counts of this clone. The rearrangement uses TRBV27 and TRBJ1-5; TRBD1 aligns across 10 bases. V was pared by 5 bases and J by 4 bases, with 5 bases of the junction left unmatched. The CDR3 is made up of 15 amino acids. Germline V gene lookup returns CDR1 MNHEY and CDR2 SMNVEV (reference sequence). For the CDR3, the DNA is TGTGCCAGCAGTCTCCGGGACAGGGGAAATCAGCCCCAGCATTTT. It yields the protein CASSLRDRGNQPQHF.

V gene TRBV2 combines with J gene TRBJ2-3; 12 nucleotides align to TRBD2. Germline values: CDR1 SNHLY, CDR2 FYNNEI. J gave up 6 bases and V 0 bases, and 4 bases lay outside the gene matches. The CDR3 is made up of 16 amino acids. CDR3 sequence: CASSEAALAGGDTQYF. DNA for the CDR3: TGTGCCAGCAGTGAAGCAGCACTAGCGGGGGGTGATACGCAGTATTTT.

The chain joins TRBV5-4 to TRBJ1-2, with D unresolved. The CDR3 has 16 residues. V dropped 4 bases and J dropped 4 bases, with 20 bases sitting between them. Germline V CDR1 and CDR2: SGHNT, YYREEE (reference sequence). CDR3 nucleotide sequence: TGTGCCAGCAGCCGTCCTAGGACTCTGACGAGCTATGGCTACACCTTC. Residues: CASSRPRTLTSYGYTF.

This clone appeared a single time. V is TRBV5-1 and J is TRBJ2-1; the match to TRBD2 covers 10 bases. The CDR3 is made up of 15 amino acids. With V trimmed by 1 base and J by 5 bases, 3 bases remained unmatched. Germline loops: CDR1 SGHRS, CDR2 YFSETQ. The CDR3 region has the DNA TGCGCCAGCAGCTTGAATCTAGCGGGAGACAATGAGCAGTTCTTC. Protein: CASSLNLAGDNEQFF.

The CDR3 region has the DNA TGTGCCAGCAGCTTATCTAGCTCCACAGATACGCAGTATTTT. Its protein product is CASSLSSSTDTQYF. The chain is built from TRBV7-9 and TRBJ2-3; D may be TRBD2 (5 bases). V shed 2 bases and J shed 2 bases, with 8 bases lying between them. The germline CDR1 and CDR2 sequences are SEHNR and FQNEAQ (reference sequence). CDR3 size: 14 residues.

The rearrangement links TRBV5-1 to TRBJ2-1, with TRBD2 matching 7 bases. In germline, CDR1 is SGHRS, CDR2 YFSETQ. This CDR3 is 16 amino acids long. J lost 4 bases, V lost 0 bases, and 7 bases had no gene match. This chain's CDR3 is CASSLAPRGEYNEQFF. The CDR3 DNA follows: TGCGCCAGCAGCTTGGCCCCCCGGGGGGAGTACAATGAGCAGTTCTTC. The full variable domain, with the rest looked up from reference TRBV5-1 and TRBJ2-1, is KAGVTQTPRYLIKTRGQQVTLSCSPISGHRSVSWYQQTPGQGLQFLFEYFSETQRNKGNFPGRFSGRQFSNSRSEMNVSTLELGDSALYLCASSLAPRGEYNEQFFGPGTRLTVL.

The rearrangement links TRBV7-2 to TRBJ2-2, with a weak D call TRBD2 (6 bases). The V end was cut by 3 bases, the J end by 2 bases, with 7 bases between. CDR1 SGHTA and CDR2 FQGNSA come from the germline V gene. There are 14 residues in the CDR3. CDR3 sequence (DNA): TGTGCCAGCAGCTTTGCGGGAAACACCGGGGAGCTGTTTTTT. This codes for CASSFAGNTGELFF.

The chain links TRBV27 to TRBJ2-5; D perhaps matches TRBD2 (7 bases). Per the germline V gene, CDR1 is MNHEY and CDR2 is SMNVEV (reference sequence). V lost 2 bases, J lost 4 bases, and 17 bases lay in between. CDR3 length: 16 residues. As DNA, the CDR3 is TGTGCCAGCAGTTTAGGGTGGGGGGGCGAATCAGAGACCCAGTACTTC. Translating it yields CASSLGWGGESETQYF.

CDR3 protein: CASSQDLRDTQYF. The CDR3 region has the DNA TGTGCCAGCAGCCAAGATCTTCGGGATACGCAGTATTTT. This chain uses TRBV14 with TRBJ2-3; no clear D gene. The germline V gene encodes CDR1 SGHDN and CDR2 FVKESK. V was shortened by 0 bases and J by 6 bases, with 7 bases between the two germline ends. The CDR3 contains 13 residues.

The J gene is TRBJ2-7, the V gene TRBV6-1, with TRBD1 as a possible D gene (6 bases). V was clipped by 0 bases and J by 6 bases, with 15 bases between them. This CDR3 comprises 15 residues. Germline CDR1 and CDR2: MNHNS and SASEGT. CDR3 DNA: TGTGCCAGCAGTGAAGCGCTTGGCAGGGGCCTCGAGCAGTACTTC. Translated: CASSEALGRGLEQYF.

The V gene is TRBV5-1, the J gene TRBJ1-1, with 10 bases identical to TRBD1. There are 16 residues in the CDR3. Trimming removed 2 bases from V and 4 bases from J; junction bases left unmatched: 8. Germline V gives CDR1 SGHRS, CDR2 YFSETQ. CDR3: CASSLVSTGGFTEAFF. CDR3 DNA sequence: TGCGCCAGCAGCTTAGTCTCGACAGGGGGCTTCACTGAAGCTTTCTTT.

This clone has only one observation. The chain links TRBV7-2 to TRBJ2-7, with TRBD1 identical over 9 bases. This CDR3 spans 15 amino acids. Trimming at V came to 8 bases and at J to 4 bases, leaving 12 bases not matched to a gene. The germline V gene encodes CDR1 SGHTA and CDR2 FQGNSA. The CDR3 DNA follows: TGTGCCAGCTGCTCTGGGGGGACAGGGTTGTACGAGCAGTACTTC. Residues: CASCSGGTGLYEQYF.

The V call is TRBV6-1, the J call TRBJ1-3; D gene uncertain. Germline V gene sequence: CDR1 MNHNS, CDR2 SASEGT. The CDR3 is made up of 14 amino acids. The V end was cut by 3 bases, the J end by 0 bases, with 6 bases between. The CDR3 nucleotides are TGTGCCAGCAGTGACAGACACTCTGGAAACACCATATATTTT. Its protein product is CASSDRHSGNTIYF.

This clone was seen once. The genes are TRBV10-1 and TRBJ1-1; 7 bases match TRBD1. The CDR3 covers 14 residues. Germline V gene sequence: CDR1 WNHNN, CDR2 SYGVQD (reference sequence). V trimming: 6 bases; J trimming: 3 bases; junction bases outside the gene matches: 7. CDR3: CASSRTQGYTEAFF. The CDR3 DNA reads TGCGCCAGCAGCCGAACACAGGGGTACACTGAAGCTTTCTTT.

This sequence joins TRBV30 and TRBJ2-5; no clear D. V was cut by 2 bases and J by 2 bases, with 9 bases left in between. Germline V CDR1 and CDR2: GTSNPN, SVGIG (reference sequence). This CDR3 spans 13 amino acids. CDR3 region: CAWSRGGQETQYF. The CDR3 bases are TGTGCCTGGAGTCGTGGCGGACAAGAGACCCAGTACTTC.

This chain joins TRBV19 and TRBJ2-1, with TRBD2 matching 11 bases. With V trimmed by 3 bases and J by 4 bases, 8 bases remained unmatched. In germline, CDR1 is LNHDA, CDR2 SQIVND (reference sequence). The CDR3 consists of 17 residues. The CDR3 loop reads CASSISVGTSGYNEQFF. The CDR3 DNA sequence: TGTGCCAGTAGTATCTCGGTGGGGACTAGCGGATACAATGAGCAGTTCTTC.

The genes are TRBV4-3 and TRBJ1-1, with 7 positions matching TRBD1. The trim removed 3 bases at V and 1 base at J, leaving 5 bases unmatched. From germline, CDR1 is LGHNA and CDR2 YSLEER. The CDR3 is 15 amino acids. The DNA of the CDR3 is TGCGCCAGCAGCCATGAGCACAGGGGGAACACTGAAGCTTTCTTT. It specifies CASSHEHRGNTEAFF.

The chain recombines TRBV19 with TRBJ2-5, with D possibly matching TRBD2 (6 bases). The CDR3 totals 15 residues. Trimming cost V 5 bases and J 1 base, with 14 bases left between them. Germline CDR1 LNHDA, CDR2 SQIVND (reference sequence). For the CDR3, the DNA is TGTGCCAGTAGTTCAGGCGGGAACCCCCAAGAGACCCAGTACTTC. This codes for CASSSGGNPQETQYF.

The chain joins TRBV7-2 to TRBJ2-2; 8 bases match TRBD2. The germline V gene encodes CDR1 SGHTA and CDR2 FQGNSA. The CDR3 length is 15 residues. V shed 2 bases, J shed 7 bases, and the junction held 6 bases outside the gene matches. The chain's CDR3 is CASSLTLAGSGELFF. DNA of the CDR3: TGTGCCAGCAGCTTAACCCTAGCGGGCAGCGGGGAGCTGTTTTTT.

The rearrangement links TRBV4-3 to TRBJ1-2, with D perhaps matching TRBD1 (6 bases). The V and J ends lost 0 bases and 4 bases respectively, with 12 bases between them. The germline V gene has CDR1 LGHNA and CDR2 YSLEER. The CDR3 sequence is 15 residues long. CDR3 amino acids: CASSQDPQGLYGYTF. CDR3 bases: TGCGCCAGCAGCCAAGATCCCCAGGGGCTCTATGGCTACACCTTC.

This clone appeared once. This rearrangement joins TRBV4-3 to TRBJ2-5; D might be TRBD1 (6 bases). The V end lost 0 bases, the J end lost 5 bases, and 19 bases lay between the germline ends. CDR1 and CDR2 (germline): LGHNA, YSLEER. The CDR3 spans 17 residues. The DNA for the CDR3 is TGCGCCAGCAGCCAAGATCGGACAGTCGGGTTACGGGAGACCCAGTACTTC. Translated, it gives CASSQDRTVGLRETQYF.